The 13 T cell receptor beta chains listed next were all sequenced from one sample in a study of blood T cell repertoires in COVID-19. Clones were sequenced by immunoSEQ multiplex PCR, and TCRdb holds only the in-frame ones, with some missing. This sample has a few hundred thousand clones; about 89% occur once, and the top ten carry roughly 0.92%. Sequenced sample: peripheral blood. The receptor set was obtained from a woman aged 35 to 49 who had recovered from COVID-19.

V is TRBV3-1 (or the pseudogene TRBV3-2) and J is TRBJ1-1; 8 bases are a match to TRBD1. The CDR3 extends over 15 amino acids. J lost 4 bases, V lost 4 bases, and 8 bases had no gene match. Germline V gene lookup returns CDR1 LGHDT and CDR2 YNNKEL (reference sequence). CDR3 in DNA: TGTGCCAGCAGCCGCAGACAGGGGTCGAGCACTGAAGCTTTCTTT. This encodes CASSRRQGSSTEAFF.

This clone came up once. The gene calls are TRBV24-1 and TRBJ2-3, with 8 bases lining up with TRBD2. Germline CDR1 is KGHDR and CDR2 is SFDVKD. After removal of 4 bases from V and 11 bases from J, the junction contained 7 bases not matched to a gene. This CDR3 is built from 13 residues. Written as DNA, the CDR3 is TGTGCCACCAGTGAGTACGGGACTAGTGGGCAGTATTTT. Translated: CATSEYGTSGQYF.

CDR3 nucleotide sequence: TGTGCCATCCAGACTAGCGCAGACTACGAGCAGTACTTC. This sequence encodes CAIQTSADYEQYF. The rearrangement joins TRBV10-3 to TRBJ2-7; 8 bases match TRBD2. The V gene's germline CDR1 is ENHRY and CDR2 SYGVKD. This CDR3 region has 13 residues. The trim removed 8 bases at V and 3 bases at J, leaving 6 bases unmatched.

The J gene is TRBJ1-6, the V gene TRBV5-3; a possible D gene is TRBD1 (5 bases). TRBV5-3 is an ORF, with its function uncertain. The CDR3 has 13 amino acids. Trimming removed 1 base at V and 14 bases at J, with 13 bases between. DNA of the CDR3: TGTGCCAGAAGCTTGCTGCAGGGTGGTTCCCTCCACTTT. Protein sequence: CARSLLQGGSLHF.

The chain links TRBV2 to TRBJ2-7, with TRBD2 matching over 8 bases. The CDR3 covers 15 residues. The V and J ends lost 6 bases and 6 bases, in that order; junction bases with no gene match: 13. The germline V gene encodes CDR1 SNHLY and CDR2 FYNNEI. The CDR3 DNA follows: TGTGCCAGCAGCAGAACTCTAGCGGGCGCGGGCGAGCAGTACTTC. Amino acid sequence: CASSRTLAGAGEQYF. The whole variable domain, remainder taken from reference TRBV2 and TRBJ2-7, is EPEVTQTPSHQVTQMGQEVILRCVPISNHLYFYWYRQILGQKVEFLVSFYNNEISEKSEIFDDQFSVERPDGSNFTLKIRSTKLEDSAMYFCASSRTLAGAGEQYFGPGTRLTVT.

The chain links TRBV2 to TRBJ2-7; 9 nucleotides agree with TRBD1. The J segment lost 0 bases and the V segment lost 4 bases, leaving 10 bases of the junction unmatched. Germline CDR1 and CDR2: SNHLY and FYNNEI. This CDR3 region has 17 residues. The CDR3 nucleotides are TGTGCCAGCAGTGGGACAGGACAGGGGACATTCTCCTACGAGCAGTACTTC. This codes for CASSGTGQGTFSYEQYF. Full variable domain (rest looked up from reference TRBV2 and TRBJ2-7): EPEVTQTPSHQVTQMGQEVILRCVPISNHLYFYWYRQILGQKVEFLVSFYNNEISEKSEIFDDQFSVERPDGSNFTLKIRSTKLEDSAMYFCASSGTGQGTFSYEQYFGPGTRLTVT.

The J gene is TRBJ2-3, the V gene TRBV11-2; D call uncertain. Deletions cut 5 bases from V and 5 bases from J, with 14 bases between. CDR3 length: 14 amino acids. The germline V gene has CDR1 SGHAT and CDR2 FQNNGV. The CDR3 loop reads CASSPQNSVDTQYF. The CDR3 bases are TGTGCCAGCAGCCCTCAAAATAGTGTAGATACGCAGTATTTT. The full variable domain, rest sourced from reference TRBV11-2 and TRBJ2-3, is EAGVAQSPRYKIIEKRQSVAFWCNPISGHATLYWYQQILGQGPKLLIQFQNNGVVDDSQLPKDRFSAERLKGVDSTLKIQPAKLEDSAVYLCASSPQNSVDTQYFGPGTRLTVL.

V and J are TRBV6-6 and TRBJ2-2; D may be TRBD1 (6 bases). Trimming removed 4 bases from V and 6 bases from J, with 18 bases in between. The length of the CDR3 is 16 residues. Germline V gene data show CDR1 as MNHNY and CDR2 as SVGAGI (reference sequence). The CDR3 loop reads CASSSLRGSGPGELFF. CDR3 in DNA: TGTGCCAGCAGTTCCCTAAGGGGGAGTGGTCCCGGGGAGCTGTTTTTT.

J is TRBJ2-5 and V is TRBV29-1, with unresolved D. From germline, CDR1 is SQVTM and CDR2 ANQGSEA. The CDR3 loop spans 10 amino acids. The V end was cut by 5 bases, the J end by 7 bases, with 8 bases between. CDR3 in amino acids: CSVSTGTQYF. The CDR3 nucleotides are TGCAGCGTTTCCACGGGGACCCAGTACTTC.

The chain carries TRBV19 and TRBJ2-7; D unresolved. Between the trimmed V and J ends, which lost 3 bases and 0 bases, there was a span of 15 bases. Germline V CDR1 and CDR2: LNHDA, SQIVND (reference sequence). The CDR3 runs 16 residues. CDR3 DNA sequence: TGTGCCAGTAGTATTATCGCAGGCGAACCCTCCTACGAGCAGTACTTC. As protein: CASSIIAGEPSYEQYF. Full variable domain (rest looked up from reference TRBV19 and TRBJ2-7): DGGITQSPKYLFRKEGQNVTLSCEQNLNHDAMYWYRQDPGQGLRLIYYSQIVNDFQKGDIAEGYSVSREKKESFPLTVTSAQKNPTAFYLCASSIIAGEPSYEQYFGPGTRLTVT.

The chain joins TRBV29-1 to TRBJ2-1; 8 bases fit TRBD2. The V and J ends lost 7 bases and 3 bases, in that order; junction bases with no gene match: 5. CDR3 length equals 13 residues. CDR1 is SQVTM, CDR2 ANQGSEA, per germline. CDR3 DNA sequence: TGCAGCGCCGCCGGGGGGGGCTACAATGAGCAGTTCTTC. Its translation is CSAAGGGYNEQFF.

V and J are TRBV18 and TRBJ2-7, with TRBD2 matching over 12 bases. The length of the CDR3 is 15 residues. CDR1 is KGHSH and CDR2 is LQKENI in the germline V gene. Trimming cost V 6 bases and J 3 bases; bases outside gene matches: 6. The CDR3 nucleotides read TGTGCCAGCTCTCCCCAACTAGCGGGGGGCTACGAGCAGTACTTC. Translated, it gives CASSPQLAGGYEQYF. Together with reference TRBV18 and TRBJ2-7, the CDR3 gives the full variable domain: NAGVMQNPRHLVRRRGQEARLRCSPMKGHSHVYWYRQLPEEGLKFMVYLQKENIIDESGMPKERFSAEFPKEGPSILRIQQVVRGDSAAYFCASSPQLAGGYEQYFGPGTRLTVT.

The rearrangement joins TRBV27 to TRBJ1-5, with D perhaps TRBD1 (5 bases). The V end lost 6 bases, the J end lost 5 bases, and 17 bases lay between the germline ends. From germline, CDR1 is MNHEY and CDR2 SMNVEV (reference sequence). This CDR3 has 15 amino acids. CDR3 nucleotide sequence: TGTGCCAGCAGCCCCAGAAGGGGACTCGATCAGCCCCAGCATTTT. Protein: CASSPRRGLDQPQHF.